This TCR beta chain originates from a study of OX40 agonist ivuxolimab in advanced cancers. Sequencing used immunoSEQ multiplex PCR; TCRdb keeps in-frame clones, though not all of them. Of about 69,000 clones in the sample, about three quarters are singletons; the top ten hold around 2%. CDR1 and CDR2 (germline): MNHNS, SASEGT. With 6 bases removed from V and 1 base from J, the gap between germline ends came to 10 bases. CDR3 length equals 14 residues. This clone has only one observation. This TCR derives from an adult with an advanced solid tumor such as melanoma, head and neck, liver or kidney cancer. Sequences were derived from CD4+ or CD8+ T cells sorted from blood, sampled in a trial of the OX40 agonist ivuxolimab. The chain carries TRBV6-1 and TRBJ1-5; maybe TRBD1 (6 bases). The CDR3 coding sequence is TGTGCCAGCAGCTCCGACAGGAGCAATCAGCCCCAGCATTTT. It yields the protein CASSSDRSNQPQHF.